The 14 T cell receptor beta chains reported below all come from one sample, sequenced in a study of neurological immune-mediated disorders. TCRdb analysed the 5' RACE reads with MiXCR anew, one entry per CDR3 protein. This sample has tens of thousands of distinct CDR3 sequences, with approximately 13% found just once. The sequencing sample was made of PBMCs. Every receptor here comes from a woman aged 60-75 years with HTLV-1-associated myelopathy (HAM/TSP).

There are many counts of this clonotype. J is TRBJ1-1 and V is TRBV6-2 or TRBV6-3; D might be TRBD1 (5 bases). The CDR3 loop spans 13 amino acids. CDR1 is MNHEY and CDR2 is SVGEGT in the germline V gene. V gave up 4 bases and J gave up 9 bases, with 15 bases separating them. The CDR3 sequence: CASSFPGTYQAFF. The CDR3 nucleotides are TGTGCCAGCAGTTTCCCTGGGACTTACCAAGCTTTCTTT.

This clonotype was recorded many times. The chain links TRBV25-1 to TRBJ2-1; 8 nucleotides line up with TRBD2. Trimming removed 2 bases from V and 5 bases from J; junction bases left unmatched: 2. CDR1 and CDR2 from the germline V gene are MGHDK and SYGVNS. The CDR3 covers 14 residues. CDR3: CASSEKREHNEQFF. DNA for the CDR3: TGTGCCAGCAGTGAAAAGCGGGAGCACAATGAGCAGTTCTTC.

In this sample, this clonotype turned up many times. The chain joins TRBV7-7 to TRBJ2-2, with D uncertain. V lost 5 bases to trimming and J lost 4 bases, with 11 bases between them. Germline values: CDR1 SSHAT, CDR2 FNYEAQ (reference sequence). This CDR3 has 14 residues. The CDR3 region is CASSRSRATGELFF. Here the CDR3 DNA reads TGTGCCAGCAGCCGGTCTAGGGCCACCGGGGAGCTGTTTTTT. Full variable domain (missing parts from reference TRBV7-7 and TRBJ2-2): GAGVSQSPRYKVTKRGQDVTLRCDPISSHATLYWYQQALGQGPEFLTYFNYEAQPDKSGLPSDRFSAERPEGSISTLTIQRTEQRDSAMYRCASSRSRATGELFFGEGSRLTVL.

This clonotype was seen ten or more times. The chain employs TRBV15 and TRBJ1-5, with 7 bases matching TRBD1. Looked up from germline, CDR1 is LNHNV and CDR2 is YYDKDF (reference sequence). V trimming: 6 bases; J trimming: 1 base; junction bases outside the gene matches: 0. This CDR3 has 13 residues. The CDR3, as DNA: TGTGCCACCAGGGACAGGAGCAATCAGCCCCAGCATTTT. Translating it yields CATRDRSNQPQHF.

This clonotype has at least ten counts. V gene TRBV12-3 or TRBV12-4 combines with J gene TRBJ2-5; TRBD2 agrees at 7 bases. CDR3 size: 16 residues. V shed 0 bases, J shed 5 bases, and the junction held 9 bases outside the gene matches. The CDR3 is CASSLAVGGPRETQYF. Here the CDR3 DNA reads TGTGCCAGCAGTTTAGCAGTGGGAGGGCCCCGGGAGACCCAGTACTTC.

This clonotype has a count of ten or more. The DNA of the CDR3 is TGTGCCAGCAGCTTTCTTGCGGGGGGAGAGACCCAGTACTTC. This encodes CASSFLAGGETQYF. The rearrangement joins TRBV5-5 to TRBJ2-5, with 8 bases aligning to TRBD2. J lost 4 bases, V lost 2 bases, and 4 bases had no gene match. This CDR3 has 14 residues. Germline values: CDR1 SGHKS, CDR2 YYEKEE (reference sequence).

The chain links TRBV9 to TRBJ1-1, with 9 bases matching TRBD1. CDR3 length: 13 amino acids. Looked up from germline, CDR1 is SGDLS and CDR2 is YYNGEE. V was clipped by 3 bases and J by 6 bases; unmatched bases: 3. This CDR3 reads CASSADRGAEAFF. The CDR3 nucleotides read TGTGCCAGCAGCGCGGACAGGGGCGCTGAAGCTTTCTTT.

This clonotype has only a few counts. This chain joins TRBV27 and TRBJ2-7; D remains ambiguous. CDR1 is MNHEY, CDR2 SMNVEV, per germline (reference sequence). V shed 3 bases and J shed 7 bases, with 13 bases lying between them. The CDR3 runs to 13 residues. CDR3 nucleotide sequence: TGTGCCAGCAGTTTCAAGAGTAGCTGGGAGCAGTACTTC. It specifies CASSFKSSWEQYF.

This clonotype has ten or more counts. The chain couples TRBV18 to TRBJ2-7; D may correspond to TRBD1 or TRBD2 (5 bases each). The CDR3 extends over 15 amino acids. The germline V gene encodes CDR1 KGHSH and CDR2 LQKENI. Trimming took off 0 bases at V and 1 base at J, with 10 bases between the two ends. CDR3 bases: TGTGCCAGCTCACCACCGGGGGACGGTTCCTACGAGCAGTACTTC. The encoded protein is CASSPPGDGSYEQYF.

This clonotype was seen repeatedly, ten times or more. CDR3 sequence (DNA): TGTGCCAGCAGTCTTTGGACTCTAGCGAGCACAGATACGCAGTATTTT. This gives the protein CASSLWTLASTDTQYF. The J gene is TRBJ2-3, the V gene TRBV12-3 or TRBV12-4, with D possibly matching TRBD2 (6 bases). The CDR3 length is 16 residues. Between the trimmed V and J ends, which lost 5 bases and 0 bases, there was a span of 15 bases.

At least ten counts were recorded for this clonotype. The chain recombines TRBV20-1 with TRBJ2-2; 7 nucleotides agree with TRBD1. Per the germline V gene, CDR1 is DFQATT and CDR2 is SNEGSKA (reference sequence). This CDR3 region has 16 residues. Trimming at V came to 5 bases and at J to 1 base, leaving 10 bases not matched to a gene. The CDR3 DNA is TGCAGTGCTCCTGATAAAAACAGGGGGAACACCGGGGAGCTGTTTTTT. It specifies CSAPDKNRGNTGELFF.

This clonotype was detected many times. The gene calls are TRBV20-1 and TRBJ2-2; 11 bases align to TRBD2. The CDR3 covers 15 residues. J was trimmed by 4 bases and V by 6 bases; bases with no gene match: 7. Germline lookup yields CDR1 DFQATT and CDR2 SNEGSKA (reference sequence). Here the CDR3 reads CSAHPGLAGTGELFF. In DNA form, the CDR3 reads TGCAGTGCCCACCCTGGACTAGCGGGCACCGGGGAGCTGTTTTTT.

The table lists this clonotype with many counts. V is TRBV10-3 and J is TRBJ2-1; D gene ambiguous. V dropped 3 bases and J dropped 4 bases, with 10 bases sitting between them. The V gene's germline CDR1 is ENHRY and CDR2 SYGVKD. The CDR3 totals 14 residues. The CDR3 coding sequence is TGTGCCATCAGTGACCCCGACGGATACAATGAGCAGTTCTTC. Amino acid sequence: CAISDPDGYNEQFF.

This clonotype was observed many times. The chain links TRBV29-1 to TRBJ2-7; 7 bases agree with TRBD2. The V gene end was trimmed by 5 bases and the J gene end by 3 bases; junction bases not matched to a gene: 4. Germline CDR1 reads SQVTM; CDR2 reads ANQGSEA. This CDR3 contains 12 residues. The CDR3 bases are TGCAGCGTTAGGCGGGAGAGCTACGAGCAGTACTTC. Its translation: CSVRRESYEQYF.